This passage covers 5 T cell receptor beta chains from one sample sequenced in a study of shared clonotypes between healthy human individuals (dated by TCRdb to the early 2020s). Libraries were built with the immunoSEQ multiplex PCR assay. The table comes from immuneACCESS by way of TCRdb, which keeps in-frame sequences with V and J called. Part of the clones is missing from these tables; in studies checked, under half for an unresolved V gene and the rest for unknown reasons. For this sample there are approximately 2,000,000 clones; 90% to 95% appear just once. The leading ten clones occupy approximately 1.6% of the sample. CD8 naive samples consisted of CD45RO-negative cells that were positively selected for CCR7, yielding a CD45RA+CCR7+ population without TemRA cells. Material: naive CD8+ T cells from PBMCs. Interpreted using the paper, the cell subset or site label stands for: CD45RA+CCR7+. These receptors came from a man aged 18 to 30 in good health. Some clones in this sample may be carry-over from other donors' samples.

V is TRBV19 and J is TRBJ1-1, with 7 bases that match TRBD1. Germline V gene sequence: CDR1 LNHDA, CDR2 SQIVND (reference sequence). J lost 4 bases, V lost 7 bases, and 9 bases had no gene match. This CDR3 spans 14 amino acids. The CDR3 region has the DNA TGTGCCAGTATTTCCCGGACAGGTGGCACTGAAGCTTTCTTT. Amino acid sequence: CASISRTGGTEAFF.

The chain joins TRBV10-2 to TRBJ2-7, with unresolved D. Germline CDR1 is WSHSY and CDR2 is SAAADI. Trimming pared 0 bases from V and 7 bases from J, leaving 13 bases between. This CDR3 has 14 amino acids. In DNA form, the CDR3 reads TGCGCCAGCAGTGAGTCCGGACGAGGAAGGGAGCAGTACTTC. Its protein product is CASSESGRGREQYF.

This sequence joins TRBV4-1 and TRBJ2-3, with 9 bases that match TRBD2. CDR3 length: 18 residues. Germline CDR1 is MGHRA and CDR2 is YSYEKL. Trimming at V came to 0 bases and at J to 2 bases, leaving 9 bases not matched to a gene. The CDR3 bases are TGCGCCAGCAGCCAAGAGGAATGGCGGGAGGGAATCACAGATACGCAGTATTTT. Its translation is CASSQEEWREGITDTQYF.

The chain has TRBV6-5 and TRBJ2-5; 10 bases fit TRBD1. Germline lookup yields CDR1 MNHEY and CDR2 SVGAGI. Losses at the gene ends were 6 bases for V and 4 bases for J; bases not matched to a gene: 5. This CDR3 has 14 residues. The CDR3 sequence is CASSPTGGLETQYF. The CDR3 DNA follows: TGTGCCAGCAGCCCGACAGGGGGCTTAGAGACCCAGTACTTC.

Here the CDR3 DNA reads TGTGCCACTACATACCGGGACACTTACTACGAGCAGTACTTC. The encoded protein is CATTYRDTYYEQYF. The genes are TRBV28 and TRBJ2-7, with a weak D call TRBD1 (6 bases). This CDR3 has 14 residues. V was pared by 10 bases and J by 3 bases, with 19 bases between. CDR1 is MDHEN, CDR2 SYDVKM, per germline.